Here is one T cell receptor (beta chain) with its context. This sample was included in a study of blood T cell repertoires in COVID-19. This CDR3 region has 15 residues. V lost 2 bases and J lost 9; bases outside the gene matches: 10. Germline lookup yields CDR1 MGHDK and CDR2 SYGVNS. Per the original data handling: By means of reference gene primer amplification, nucleated cell counts were estimated. Profiling relied on immunoSEQ multiplex PCR, and the TCRdb table lists in-frame clones only, not all of them. Clone size and the V and J calls come from that table; the DNA yielded D and trimming. The data hold under 90,000 clones, with approximately 83% observed a single time.

The chain couples TRBV25-1 to TRBJ1-2; 9 nucleotides agree with TRBD1. Sequenced material: peripheral blood. The clonotype was recovered from an elderly man with acute or convalescent COVID-19. CDR3 region: CASSEQDRGDSSYTF. The CDR3, as DNA: TGTGCCAGCAGTGAACAAGACAGGGGGGACTCAAGCTACACCTTC.